This T cell receptor (beta chain) was captured in a study of CD8 T cells in Susac syndrome. RNA amounts of roughly 0.45 to 1 ug underwent reverse transcription with random hexamers. MiXCR was run by TCRdb on the immunoSEQ multiplex PCR reads, yielding one entry per CDR3 protein. The sample lists 350,000 to 550,000 distinct CDR3 sequences; approximately 85% were seen once. V gave up 7 bases and J gave up 5 bases, with 14 bases separating them. The CDR3 length is 13 residues. Study results and caveats: The authors acknowledged that the study's TCR sequencing and HLA analysis involved relatively few individuals.

About this clonotype: The antigen remains undetermined.

The rearrangement joins TRBV12-3 or TRBV12-4 to TRBJ2-5, with a possible D match to TRBD1 (6 bases). The source material was CD8+ T cells from PBMCs. This clonotype originated in a human donor with multiple sclerosis. Written as DNA, the CDR3 is TGTGCCAGCACCGGGACAACACGGGAGACCCAGTACTTC. It translates to CASTGTTRETQYF.